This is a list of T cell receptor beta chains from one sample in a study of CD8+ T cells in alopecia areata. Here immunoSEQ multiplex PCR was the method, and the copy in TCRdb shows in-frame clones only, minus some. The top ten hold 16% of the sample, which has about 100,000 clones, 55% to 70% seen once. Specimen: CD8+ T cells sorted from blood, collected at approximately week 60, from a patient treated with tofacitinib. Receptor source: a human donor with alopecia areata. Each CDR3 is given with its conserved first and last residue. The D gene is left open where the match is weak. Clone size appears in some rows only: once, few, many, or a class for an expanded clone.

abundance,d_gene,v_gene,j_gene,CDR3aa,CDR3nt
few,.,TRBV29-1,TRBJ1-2,CSVSDKGFNYGYTF,TGCAGCGTTTCGGACAAAGGTTTTAACTATGGCTACACCTTC
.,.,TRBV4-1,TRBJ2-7,CASSQESGTSYEQYF,TGCGCCAGCAGCCAAGAATCTGGGACCTCCTACGAGCAGTACTTC
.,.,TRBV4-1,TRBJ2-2,CASQGTGELFF,TGCGCCAGCCAAGGGACCGGGGAGCTGTTTTTT
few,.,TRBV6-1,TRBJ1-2,CASKEGASYGYTF,TGTGCCAGCAAGGAAGGGGCGTCCTATGGCTACACCTTC
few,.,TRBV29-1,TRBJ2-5,CSVEGLGETQYF,TGCAGCGTTGAAGGGTTGGGAGAGACCCAGTACTTC
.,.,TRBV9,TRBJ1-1,CASSPTNTEAFF,TGTGCCAGCAGCCCAACGAACACTGAAGCTTTCTTT
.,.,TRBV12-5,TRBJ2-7,CASGFGGYEQYF,TGTGCTAGTGGTTTTGGGGGGTACGAGCAGTACTTC
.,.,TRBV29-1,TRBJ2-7,CSVEDLNEQYF,TGCAGCGTTGAAGATTTAAACGAGCAGTACTTC
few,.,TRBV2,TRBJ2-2,CASITGDSENTGELFF,TGTGCCAGCATTACCGGCGACAGCGAGAACACCGGGGAGCTGTTTTTT
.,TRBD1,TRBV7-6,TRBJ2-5,CASTKTGGLRETQYF,TGTGCCAGCACGAAGACAGGGGGTCTTCGCGAGACCCAGTACTTC
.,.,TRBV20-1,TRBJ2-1,CSARANNEQFF,TGCAGTGCTAGGGCTAACAATGAGCAGTTCTTC
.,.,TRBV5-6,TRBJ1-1,CASSLMNTEAFF,TGTGCCAGCAGCTTGATGAACACTGAAGCTTTCTTT
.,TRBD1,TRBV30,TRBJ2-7,CAWSAGTGSYEQYF,TGTGCCTGGAGCGCAGGGACAGGATCCTACGAGCAGTACTTC
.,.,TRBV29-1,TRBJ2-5,CSVEGGDSREQYF,TGCAGCGTTGAAGGAGGAGACTCGAGGGAGCAGTACTTC
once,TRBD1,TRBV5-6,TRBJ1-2,CASSPTGYGYTF,TGTGCCAGCAGCCCGACAGGGTATGGCTACACCTTC
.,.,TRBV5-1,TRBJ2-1,CASSDGGHSYNEQFF,TGCGCCAGCAGTGACGGGGGCCACTCCTACAATGAGCAGTTCTTC
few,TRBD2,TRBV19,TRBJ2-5,CASSWTSGGQTQIETQYF,TGTGCCAGTAGTTGGACTAGCGGGGGACAAACGCAAATAGAGACCCAGTACTTC
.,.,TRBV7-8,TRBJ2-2,CASSLSAGNTGELFF,TGTGCCAGCAGCTTATCAGCAGGGAACACCGGGGAGCTGTTTTTT
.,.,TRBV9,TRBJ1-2,CASSVEGVGYGYTF,TGTGCCAGCAGCGTCGAAGGGGTCGGCTATGGCTACACCTTC
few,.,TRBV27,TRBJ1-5,CASGRFRPQHF,TGTGCCAGCGGCCGTTTTAGGCCCCAGCATTTT
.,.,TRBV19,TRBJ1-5,CASSEYSQPQHF,TGTGCCAGTAGTGAGTACAGTCAGCCCCAGCATTTT
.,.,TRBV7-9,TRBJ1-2,CASSSGGAGYTF,TGTGCCAGCAGCTCCGGGGGCGCGGGCTACACCTTC
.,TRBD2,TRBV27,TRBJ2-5,CASSFLAGAQETQYF,TGTGCCAGCAGTTTTCTAGCGGGGGCGCAAGAGACCCAGTACTTC
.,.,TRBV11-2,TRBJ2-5,CASRMPKTGGSQETQYF,TGTGCCAGCAGGATGCCCAAGACAGGCGGTTCTCAAGAGACCCAGTACTTC
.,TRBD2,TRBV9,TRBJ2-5,CASSVASGGTETQYF,TGTGCCAGCAGCGTAGCTAGCGGGGGAACCGAGACCCAGTACTTC
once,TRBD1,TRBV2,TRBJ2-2,CASFRDRGTGELFF,TGTGCCAGCTTCAGGGACAGAGGCACCGGGGAGCTGTTTTTT
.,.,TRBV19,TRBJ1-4,CASSMGDEKLFF,TGTGCCAGTAGTATGGGGGACGAAAAACTGTTTTTT
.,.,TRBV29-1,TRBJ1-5,CSVEAGGNQPQHF,TGCAGCGTTGAGGCAGGGGGCAATCAGCCCCAGCATTTT
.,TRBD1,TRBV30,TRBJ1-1,CAWLYGGDSPSNTEAFF,TGTGCCTGGTTATATGGAGGGGACAGCCCCTCTAACACTGAAGCTTTCTTT
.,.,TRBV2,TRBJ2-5,CASMARRETQYF,TGTGCCAGCATGGCCAGACGAGAGACCCAGTACTTC
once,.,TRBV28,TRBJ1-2,CASSLLLPPGGYTF,TGTGCCAGCAGTTTATTGCTACCACCGGGGGGCTACACCTTC
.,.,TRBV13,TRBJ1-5,CASSLGEGRNQPQHF,TGTGCCAGCAGCTTAGGGGAGGGTCGTAATCAGCCCCAGCATTTT
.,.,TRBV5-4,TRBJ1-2,CASSLGQRPDYGYTF,TGTGCCAGCAGCTTGGGACAGCGCCCCGACTATGGCTACACCTTC
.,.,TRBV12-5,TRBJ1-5,CASGIGQNNQPQHF,TGTGCTAGTGGCATAGGACAGAACAATCAGCCCCAGCATTTT
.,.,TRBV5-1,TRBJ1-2,CASSPFRDSHYGYTF,TGCGCCAGCAGCCCCTTCCGGGACTCCCACTATGGCTACACCTTC
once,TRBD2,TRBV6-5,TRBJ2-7,CASSITSGGSYEQYF,TGTGCCAGCAGTATTACTAGCGGGGGTTCCTACGAGCAGTACTTC
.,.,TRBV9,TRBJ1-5,CASNPTGGNQPQHF,TGTGCCAGCAACCCGACGGGGGGCAATCAGCCCCAGCATTTT
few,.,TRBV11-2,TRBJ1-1,CASSLGAGWPNTEAFF,TGTGCCAGCAGCTTAGGCGCTGGTTGGCCGAACACTGAAGCTTTCTTT
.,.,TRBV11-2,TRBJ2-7,CASSSDRTGVSYEQYF,TGTGCCAGCAGCTCAGATCGTACAGGCGTATCCTACGAGCAGTACTTC
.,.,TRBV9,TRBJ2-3,CASSSFTDTQYF,TGTGCCAGCAGCTCCTTCACAGATACGCAGTATTTT
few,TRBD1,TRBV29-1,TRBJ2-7,CSVPGQGVGEQYF,TGCAGCGTCCCGGGACAGGGAGTCGGCGAGCAGTACTTC
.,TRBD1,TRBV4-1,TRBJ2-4,CASSFTTGENIQYF,TGCGCCAGCAGCTTCACGACAGGGGAAAACATTCAGTACTTC
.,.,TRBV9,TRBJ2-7,CASSAPGVDEQYF,TGTGCCAGCAGCGCCCCCGGGGTGGACGAGCAGTACTTC
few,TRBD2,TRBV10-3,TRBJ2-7,CAISESDGSGAEQYF,TGTGCCATCAGTGAGTCTGATGGGAGCGGGGCCGAGCAGTACTTC
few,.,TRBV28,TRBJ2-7,CASSRFPSGLNEQYF,TGTGCCAGCAGTCGCTTCCCCTCAGGGTTGAACGAGCAGTACTTC
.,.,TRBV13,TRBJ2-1,CASSEGSGGSGNEQFF,TGTGCCAGCAGCGAGGGTTCGGGGGGCAGCGGCAATGAGCAGTTCTTC
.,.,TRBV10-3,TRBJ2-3,CAISESAQDGTQYF,TGTGCCATCAGTGAGTCGGCCCAGGACGGTACGCAGTATTTT
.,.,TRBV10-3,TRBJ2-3,CAISESGVDTQYF,TGTGCCATCAGTGAGTCAGGGGTGGATACGCAGTATTTT
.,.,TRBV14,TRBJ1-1,CASSRDPTEAFF,TGTGCCAGCAGCCGGGACCCAACTGAAGCTTTCTTT